Presented here are 4 T cell receptor beta chains from one specimen sequenced in a study of response to subunit inactivated influenza vaccine. TCRdb redid the calling of the RT-PCR reads with MiXCR, one entry per CDR3 protein. The sample has hundreds of thousands of distinct CDR3 sequences; 10% to 15% are singletons. Material: non-naive T cells sorted from PBMCs, obtained 14 days before vaccination. The source is a man aged 50-59 years who received an inactivated influenza vaccine.

This clonotype was observed many times. The chain links TRBV7-9 to TRBJ2-3; D gene unclear. CDR1 SEHNR and CDR2 FQNEAQ come from the germline V gene (reference sequence). The CDR3 is made up of 16 amino acids. The ends were cut back, 6 bases at V and 2 bases at J, with 18 bases in the middle. CDR3 bases: TGTGCCAGCAGGAAACTCAATCCTCGGAACACAGATACGCAGTATTTT. It yields the protein CASRKLNPRNTDTQYF. The full variable domain, in which reference TRBV7-9 and TRBJ2-3 provide the parts outside the CDR3, is DTGVSQNPRHKITKRGQNVTFRCDPISEHNRLYWYRQTLGQGPEFLTYFQNEAQLEKSRLLSDRFSAERPKGSFSTLEIQRTEQGDSAMYLCASRKLNPRNTDTQYFGPGTRLTVL.

This clonotype was picked up many times. The chain joins TRBV11-2 to TRBJ2-3, with 10 bases identical to TRBD2. The length of the CDR3 is 18 residues. Germline trimming cut 5 bases from V and 2 bases from J; bases unmatched to any gene: 13. Germline V gives CDR1 SGHAT, CDR2 FQNNGV. This CDR3 is CASSPTVGLAVNTDTQYF. Here the CDR3 DNA reads TGTGCCAGCAGCCCCACGGTAGGACTAGCGGTAAACACAGATACGCAGTATTTT.

This clonotype was observed a handful of times. The chain uses TRBV10-3 and TRBJ2-7, with 8 bases fitting TRBD2. The germline CDR1 and CDR2 sequences are ENHRY and SYGVKD. V shed 2 bases and J 7 bases; nucleotides not matched to a gene: 10. This CDR3 spans 15 amino acids. CDR3 protein: CAISESSGKSGEQYF. The CDR3 DNA is TGTGCCATCAGTGAGAGTAGCGGGAAATCTGGGGAGCAGTACTTC.

J is TRBJ2-3 and V is TRBV4-1; D is unresolved. Germline V gives CDR1 MGHRA, CDR2 YSYEKL. CDR3 length equals 16 residues. V was clipped by 0 bases and J by 0 bases, with 10 bases between them. CDR3: CASSQDRALSTDTQYF. The CDR3 region has the DNA TGCGCCAGCAGCCAAGACCGGGCTTTGAGCACAGATACGCAGTATTTT.